The 9 T cell receptor beta chains in this list originate from one sample, sequenced in a study of vaccination and CD4 T cells after COVID-19. Cultured CD4+ T cell DNA underwent sequencing with the Oncomine TCR Beta short-read assay. TCRdb fed the PCR reads into MiXCR, producing one record per CDR3 protein. The sample lists some 16,000 distinct CDR3 sequences, approximately 68% seen once, with approximately 19% in the top ten. These receptors' antigens are unknown. The treatment is: approximately nine-day PBMC culture with coronavirus spike peptide pools or control peptides (ViraFEST assay). The sample was CD4+ T cells from blood, cultured in vitro. The origin of the receptors is a human donor who had recovered from COVID-19.

This clonotype was recorded once. The J gene is TRBJ1-6, the V gene TRBV7-4; 8 nucleotides line up with TRBD1. This CDR3 has 16 residues. The germline CDR1 and CDR2 sequences are SGHVT and SQSDAQ. Unmatched junction bases numbered 9, after V lost 5 bases and J lost 6 bases. The CDR3 DNA is TGTGCCAGCAGCGTAGTCGGGACAGGACTTAATTCACCCCTCCACTTT. It codes for CASSVVGTGLNSPLHF.

V is TRBV28 and J is TRBJ2-1; D is uncertain. The V and J ends lost 0 bases and 8 bases respectively, with 2 bases between them. This CDR3 comprises 11 residues. CDR1 and CDR2 from the germline V gene are MDHEN and SYDVKM. The CDR3 is CASSLWDEQFF. In DNA, the CDR3 is TGTGCCAGCAGTTTATGGGATGAGCAGTTCTTC.

The chain employs TRBV27 and TRBJ2-5; 7 nucleotides line up with TRBD1. The CDR3 covers 14 residues. With 5 bases clipped from V and 5 bases from J, the junction kept 8 bases outside the gene matches. Germline-derived CDR1 and CDR2 are MNHEY and SMNVEV (reference sequence). CDR3 sequence reads: CASSDPGQWETQYF. CDR3 coding DNA: TGTGCCAGCAGTGACCCGGGACAGTGGGAGACCCAGTACTTC.

This clonotype was seen more than once but under ten times. This chain links TRBV28 with TRBJ2-7, with TRBD2 identical over 7 bases. The CDR3 has 15 amino acids. Germline CDR1 and CDR2: MDHEN and SYDVKM. Trimming at V came to 2 bases and at J to 3 bases, leaving 7 bases not matched to a gene. The CDR3 DNA follows: TGTGCCAGCAGTTTAGGTACTGGACTAGGCTACGAGCAGTACTTC. It yields the protein CASSLGTGLGYEQYF.

J is TRBJ1-5 and V is TRBV7-2; 7 nucleotides align to TRBD1. Unmatched junction bases numbered 4, after V lost 0 bases and J lost 2 bases. The CDR3 is 16 residues long. Looked up from germline, CDR1 is SGHTA and CDR2 is FQGNSA. In DNA, the CDR3 is TGTGCCAGCAGCTTAGCTACAGGGGCGGGCAATCAGCCCCAGCATTTT. Its translation: CASSLATGAGNQPQHF.

V gene TRBV6-1 combines with J gene TRBJ1-1; 8 nucleotides match TRBD1. Germline V gene data show CDR1 as MNHNS and CDR2 as SASEGT. V lost 0 bases to trimming and J lost 11 bases; unmatched junction nucleotides: 2. The CDR3 totals 12 residues. The CDR3 is CASSEATGEAFF. CDR3 bases: TGTGCCAGCAGTGAAGCGACAGGGGAGGCTTTCTTT.

This chain uses TRBV7-3 with TRBJ2-5; 13 bases align to TRBD2. J gave up 2 bases and V 5 bases, and 8 bases lay outside the gene matches. The CDR3 has 17 amino acids. In germline, CDR1 is SGHTA, CDR2 FQGTGA. CDR3 coding DNA: TGTGCCAGCAGCCAATCACCGGGACTAGCGGGGCAAGAGACCCAGTACTTC. Its translation: CASSQSPGLAGQETQYF.

A single count supports this clonotype. J is TRBJ1-1 and V is TRBV5-1; D gene unclear. The CDR3 runs 15 residues. Germline loops: CDR1 SGHRS, CDR2 YFSETQ. Trimming left V 3 bases short and J 3 bases short, with 15 bases between. CDR3 loop: CASSSRVGIDTEAFF. CDR3 in DNA: TGCGCCAGCAGCTCCCGTGTAGGGATCGACACTGAAGCTTTCTTT.

This clonotype was counted a few times. The chain couples TRBV20-1 to TRBJ1-1, with 8 nucleotides matching TRBD1. V gave up 6 bases and J gave up 0 bases; unmatched junction bases: 6. Germline CDR1 and CDR2: DFQATT and SNEGSKA (reference sequence). The CDR3 sequence is 14 residues long. As DNA, the CDR3 is TGCAGTGCCCCTAAGACAGGGGTGAACACTGAAGCTTTCTTT. Its translation: CSAPKTGVNTEAFF.